This TCR beta chain was profiled in a study of blood T cell repertoires in COVID-19. On the study more broadly: COVID-19 samples from acute and convalescent phases originated in the United States, Italy and Spain. The cDNA or gDNA used as material had been derived from T cells, B-cell-depleted T cells, or PBMCs.

Produced via immunoSEQ multiplex PCR; TCRdb's table is partial and in-frame only. The sample lists around 200,000 clones; approximately 82% were seen once. Per the germline V gene, CDR1 is SGDLS and CDR2 is YYNGEE. Deletions cut 0 bases from V and 10 bases from J, with 17 bases between. CDR3 size: 15 residues. This clone was detected once. The V call is TRBV9, the J call TRBJ2-1; D is possibly TRBD2 (7 bases). The TCR sequence derives from a man in his fifties with active or convalescent COVID-19. The sample taken for sequencing was peripheral blood. The CDR3 loop reads CASSVGGGAWEEQFF. CDR3 DNA sequence: TGTGCCAGCAGCGTAGGAGGGGGGGCCTGGGAGGAGCAGTTCTTC.